This TCR beta chain stems from a study of OX40 agonist ivuxolimab in advanced cancers. This table comes from immunoSEQ multiplex PCR, and its TCRdb copy is limited to in-frame clones, with some not included. The repertoire holds about 81,000 clones, with under 90% as singletons. Sequenced here: CD4+ or CD8+ T cells sorted from blood, sampled in a trial of the OX40 agonist ivuxolimab. The TCR comes from an adult with an advanced solid tumor such as melanoma, head and neck, liver or kidney cancer.

The DNA for the CDR3 is TGTGCCAGCTCACCATCCAGGGGAGGCTATGGCTACACCTTC. Translating it yields CASSPSRGGYGYTF. The rearrangement uses TRBV18 and TRBJ1-2, with D possibly TRBD1 on 6 matching bases. The V gene's germline CDR1 is KGHSH and CDR2 LQKENI. V lost 2 bases to trimming and J lost 4 bases, with 11 bases between them. The CDR3 spans 14 residues.